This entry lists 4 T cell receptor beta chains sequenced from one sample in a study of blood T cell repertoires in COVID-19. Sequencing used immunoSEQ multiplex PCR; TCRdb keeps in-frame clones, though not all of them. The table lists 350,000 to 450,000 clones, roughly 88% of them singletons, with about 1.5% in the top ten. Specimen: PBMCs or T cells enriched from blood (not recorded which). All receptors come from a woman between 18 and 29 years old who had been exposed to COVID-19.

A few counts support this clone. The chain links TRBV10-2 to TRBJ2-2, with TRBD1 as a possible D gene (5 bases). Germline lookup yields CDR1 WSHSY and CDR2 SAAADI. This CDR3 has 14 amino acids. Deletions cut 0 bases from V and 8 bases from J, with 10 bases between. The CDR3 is CASSESRVLGELFF. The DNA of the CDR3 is TGCGCCAGCAGTGAGTCCAGGGTATTAGGGGAGCTGTTTTTT.

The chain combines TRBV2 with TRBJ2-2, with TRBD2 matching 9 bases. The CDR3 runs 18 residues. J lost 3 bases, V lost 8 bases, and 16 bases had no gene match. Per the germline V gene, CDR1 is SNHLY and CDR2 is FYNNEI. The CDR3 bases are TGTGCCAGCGCCCTGCCGATGGGCGGGAGGGGGTACACCGGGGAGCTGTTTTTT. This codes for CASALPMGGRGYTGELFF.

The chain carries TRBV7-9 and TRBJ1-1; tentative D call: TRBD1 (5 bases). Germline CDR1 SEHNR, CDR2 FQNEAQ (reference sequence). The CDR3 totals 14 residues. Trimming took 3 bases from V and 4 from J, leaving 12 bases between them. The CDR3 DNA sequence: TGTGCCAGCAGCTTTGGGGCCGGGGGCACTGAAGCTTTCTTT. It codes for CASSFGAGGTEAFF.

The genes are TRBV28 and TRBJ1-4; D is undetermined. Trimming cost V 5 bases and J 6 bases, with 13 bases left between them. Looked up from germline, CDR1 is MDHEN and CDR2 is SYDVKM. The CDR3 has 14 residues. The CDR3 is CASSPLLLYEKLFF. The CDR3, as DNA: TGTGCCAGCAGTCCTCTCCTTCTGTATGAAAAACTGTTTTTT.